This T cell receptor (beta chain) was retrieved from a study of cytomegalovirus exposure and HLA in healthy donors. Study details: HLA-typed donors were the source of approximately 80 million unique TCRs held in an early data release.

Germline CDR1 and CDR2: GTSNPN and SVGIG (reference sequence). Trimming took off 2 bases at V and 5 bases at J, with 19 bases between the two ends. This CDR3 comprises 16 residues. The study's findings and limits: A later analysis reportedly identified an Asian-associated ancestry cluster as carrying fewer N-insertions than the roughly 670-donor mean. Among TCR beta chains, those listed as cytomegalovirus-associated numbered under 200.

For this clone: The antigen is undetermined.

Primers included in the PCR were 60 Vbeta and 13 Jbeta primers. Sequenced by immunoSEQ multiplex PCR; TCRdb stores in-frame clones only, minus some. The table shows 150,000 to 180,000 clones, with over 60% occurring only once. The sample consisted of PBMCs. The chain employs TRBV30 and TRBJ2-1; TRBD2 might be the D (5 bases). The TCR was taken from a woman aged 40 to 50 in good health and CMV-seronegative. The CDR3 DNA reads TGTGCCTGGAGTAGGAGTAGCGCCGGCAAAAACAATGAGCAGTTCTTC. The encoded protein is CAWSRSSAGKNNEQFF. The entire variable domain, with the rest obtained from reference TRBV30 and TRBJ2-1, is as follows: SQTIHQWPATLVQPVGSPLSLECTVEGTSNPNLYWYRQAAGRGLQLLFYSVGIGQISSEVPQNLSASRPQDRQFILSSKKLLLSDSGFYLCAWSRSSAGKNNEQFFGPGTRLTVL.